This T cell receptor (beta chain) originates from a study of control samples from healthy donors and cancer patients. Assay: immunoSEQ multiplex PCR; the TCRdb copy retains only in-frame clones and omits some. The sample lists 98,000 or so clones; just under 85% were seen once. This clone appeared a few times. The germline V gene has CDR1 MNHEY and CDR2 SVGEGT. After removal of 2 bases from V and 1 base from J, the junction contained 5 bases not matched to a gene. The CDR3 runs to 17 residues. The chain has TRBV6-2 or TRBV6-3 and TRBJ2-2, with 9 nucleotides matching TRBD1. This sequence originates from a man between 18 and 35 years old in good health. Sequences were obtained from blood. This chain's CDR3 is CASSYDLDRGNTGELFF. The CDR3 nucleotides are TGTGCCAGCAGTTACGACCTGGACAGGGGGAACACCGGGGAGCTGTTTTTT.